The present entry profiles one T cell receptor beta chain with its context. Its antigen is not known. The data were obtained in a study of shared clonotypes between healthy human individuals. Overall study findings and caveats: With several donors compared, around 5% of naive CD4 clonotypes were shared. The authors expected sequencing depth to affect clonotype sharing among donors.

The CDR3 extends over 17 amino acids. Deletions cut 4 bases from V and 5 bases from J, with 20 bases between. Germline V gene lookup returns CDR1 SEHNR and CDR2 FQNEAQ (reference sequence). All donors were Caucasian adults living in Nashville, Tennessee. The protocol was immunoSEQ multiplex PCR, while the TCRdb copy is restricted to in-frame clones and leaves out a portion. Of a few million clones detected, under 95% appear once; the ten largest clones hold 0.37%. This clonotype originated in a man aged 18 to 35 in good health. Some clones in this sample may be carry-over from other donors' samples. The sequenced material came from naive CD4+ T cells from PBMCs. This sample's subset: CD45RA+ positively selected. The chain joins TRBV7-9 to TRBJ2-2; no clear D. CDR3 DNA sequence: TGTGCCAGCAGCTATCCTTCCGGGTCTCGACCTACCGGGGAGCTGTTTTTT. Translation: CASSYPSGSRPTGELFF.